This T cell receptor (beta chain) was sequenced for a study of cytomegalovirus exposure and HLA in healthy donors. 13 Jbeta primers and 60 Vbeta primers were used for the PCR. The data were produced by immunoSEQ multiplex PCR, yet TCRdb's version contains in-frame clones alone and is incomplete. Of roughly 100,000 clones in the sample, roughly 70% were seen once. This CDR3 is built from 14 residues. V lost 5 bases, J lost 3 bases, and 6 bases stayed unmatched. CDR1 and CDR2 from the germline V gene are MDHEN and SYDVKM. This sequence joins TRBV28 and TRBJ2-7; 8 positions match TRBD2. The specimen sequenced was PBMCs. The receptor was isolated from a young woman in good health and CMV-seropositive. CDR3: CASSISGGGYEQYF. In DNA, the CDR3 is TGTGCCAGCAGTATCTCGGGGGGGGGCTACGAGCAGTACTTC. The variable domain in full, with the rest retrieved from reference TRBV28 and TRBJ2-7, is DVKVTQSSRYLVKRTGEKVFLECVQDMDHENMFWYRQDPGLGLRLIYFSYDVKMKEKGDIPEGYSVSREKKERFSLILESASTNQTSMYLCASSISGGGYEQYFGPGTRLTVT.